Below are 8 T cell receptor beta chains sequenced from a single sample in a study of cytomegalovirus exposure and HLA in healthy donors. 60 Vbeta and 13 Jbeta primers were used in PCR. Method: immunoSEQ multiplex PCR; TCRdb's copy keeps in-frame clones and lacks some. The table shows approximately 110,000 clones, with 55% to 75% occurring only once. The sequenced sample was PBMCs. All receptors derive from a woman in her 70s in good health and CMV-seropositive.

V gene TRBV10-1 combines with J gene TRBJ1-2; D not certain. The CDR3 length is 16 residues. Germline V gene sequence: CDR1 WNHNN, CDR2 SYGVQD (reference sequence). V dropped 6 bases and J dropped 1 base, with 18 bases sitting between them. CDR3 in DNA: TGCGCCAGCAGGGGCCTTTTACCTAACCATAACTATGGCTACACCTTC. Translation: CASRGLLPNHNYGYTF.

CDR3 sequence: CASSRSSNQPQHF. Written as DNA, the CDR3 is TGTGCCAGCAGCCGGAGTAGCAATCAGCCCCAGCATTTT. V gene TRBV6-1 combines with J gene TRBJ1-5; the D is unclear. Germline-derived CDR1 and CDR2 are MNHNS and SASEGT. The CDR3 runs 13 residues. V dropped 6 bases and J dropped 0 bases, with 6 bases sitting between them.

This clone was found a few times. The chain employs TRBV5-1 and TRBJ1-2; 7 nucleotides align to TRBD1. In germline, CDR1 is SGHRS, CDR2 YFSETQ. The junction had 6 bases not matched to a gene; V was cut back by 3 bases and J by 4 bases. The CDR3 length is 14 residues. In DNA, the CDR3 is TGCGCCAGCAGCTCCGGACAGGAGATCTATGGCTACACCTTC. Translation gives CASSSGQEIYGYTF. Drawing the rest from reference TRBV5-1 and TRBJ1-2, the complete variable domain is KAGVTQTPRYLIKTRGQQVTLSCSPISGHRSVSWYQQTPGQGLQFLFEYFSETQRNKGNFPGRFSGRQFSNSRSEMNVSTLELGDSALYLCASSSGQEIYGYTFGSGTRLTVV.

The chain joins TRBV6-1 to TRBJ1-1; maybe TRBD1 (6 bases). Germline-derived CDR1 and CDR2 are MNHNS and SASEGT. This CDR3 comprises 14 residues. The V end lost 2 bases, the J end lost 8 bases, and 15 bases lay between the germline ends. The CDR3 sequence is CASSELGRGLEAFF. The CDR3 region has the DNA TGTGCCAGCAGTGAACTGGGCAGGGGTCTAGAAGCTTTCTTT.

V and J are TRBV11-2 and TRBJ1-6; D unresolved. From germline, CDR1 is SGHAT and CDR2 FQNNGV. V lost 1 base, J lost 7 bases, and 11 bases lay in between. The CDR3 contains 15 residues. The CDR3 sequence: CASSLVGRGNSPLHF. CDR3 DNA sequence: TGTGCCAGCAGCTTAGTGGGGAGAGGGAATTCACCCCTCCACTTT. Complete variable domain (other parts from reference TRBV11-2 and TRBJ1-6): EAGVAQSPRYKIIEKRQSVAFWCNPISGHATLYWYQQILGQGPKLLIQFQNNGVVDDSQLPKDRFSAERLKGVDSTLKIQPAKLEDSAVYLCASSLVGRGNSPLHFGNGTRLTVT.

Of note for this clone: Other nucleotide sequences in the sample specify the same CDR3. The chain combines TRBV30 with TRBJ2-7; no clear D gene. V gave up 2 bases and J gave up 4 bases, with 6 bases separating them. This CDR3 is 11 amino acids long. In germline, CDR1 is GTSNPN, CDR2 SVGIG (reference sequence). CDR3 residues: CAWSLRYEQYF. CDR3 nucleotide sequence: TGTGCCTGGAGTCTCCGGTACGAGCAGTACTTC.

The CDR3 region is CASTLGGEIYGYTF. CDR3 DNA: TGTGCCAGCACCTTGGGGGGGGAAATTTATGGCTACACCTTC. V is TRBV2 and J is TRBJ1-2; the D gene is possibly TRBD1 (5 bases). This CDR3 spans 14 amino acids. Germline V gives CDR1 SNHLY, CDR2 FYNNEI. Trimming shortened V by 7 bases and J by 5 bases, and 17 bases separated the two germline ends.

The chain combines TRBV19 with TRBJ2-3; 11 nucleotides align to TRBD2. CDR3 length: 15 amino acids. Germline CDR1 LNHDA, CDR2 SQIVND (reference sequence). Germline trimming cut 7 bases from V and 4 bases from J; bases unmatched to any gene: 7. In DNA form, the CDR3 reads TGTGCCAGTACTCCCCTAGCGGGGGGTCCAGATACGCAGTATTTT. Protein: CASTPLAGGPDTQYF.